This T cell receptor (beta chain) comes out of a study of beta chain features in type 1 diabetes. V lost 3 bases and J 1 base, leaving 10 bases between the germline ends. The CDR3 spans 14 residues. CDR1 is SEHNR, CDR2 FQNEAQ, per germline (reference sequence). Every isolated RNA sample was fully reverse transcribed, so sequencing captured expressed TCRB transcripts. Data came from immunoSEQ multiplex PCR; TCRdb stores just in-frame clones and leaves some out. There are over 300,000 clones in the sample; roughly 8% occur only once, and less than 0.45% lies in the top ten. Study results and limitations: Among all four CD4+ subsets, Type 1 diabetes patients had TCRB CDR3s that were moderately but significantly shorter.

A word on this clone: Antigen: not known.

Donors underwent one heparinised blood draw, around 120 mL on average. By way of CD45RO/CCR7/CD25/CD127/CD95/CD27, the CD4+ regulatory, stem cell-like memory, central memory and naive cells were sorted. Sequencing was done on a sample of central memory CD4+ T cells from blood. The TCR was taken from a woman between 18 and 30 years old in good health. The V and J genes are TRBV7-9 and TRBJ2-7; TRBD1 is a possible D gene (6 bases). The CDR3 sequence: CASSFGQSSYEQYF. For the CDR3, the DNA is TGTGCCAGCAGCTTCGGACAGTCTTCCTACGAGCAGTACTTC.